This entry lists 26 T cell receptor beta chains sequenced from one sample in a study of shared clonotypes between healthy human individuals. Naive CD8 populations comprised CD45RO-negative cells positively selected for CCR7, excluding terminally differentiated effector memory CD45RA+ cells. Clones were sequenced by immunoSEQ multiplex PCR, and TCRdb holds only the in-frame ones, with some missing. The table includes about 2.1 million clones, roughly 95% detected once. The sequencing sample was made of naive CD8+ T cells from PBMCs. The source is a man aged 18 to 29 in good health. Some clones in this sample may be carry-over from other donors' samples.

This chain joins TRBV6-1 and TRBJ2-5; TRBD1 agrees at 9 bases. The CDR3 has 15 amino acids. V was clipped by 6 bases and J by 4 bases; unmatched bases: 9. Germline V lookup: CDR1 MNHNS, CDR2 SASEGT. The CDR3, as DNA: TGTGCCAGCAGCCTTAACAGGGGGCTGGGAGAGACCCAGTACTTC. Translating it yields CASSLNRGLGETQYF.

This clone was seen a few times. The chain links TRBV10-1 to TRBJ2-2, with D unclear. V was pared by 2 bases and J by 6 bases, with 4 bases between. CDR3 length: 12 amino acids. In germline, CDR1 is WNHNN, CDR2 SYGVQD (reference sequence). This CDR3 is CASSENPGELFF. CDR3 bases: TGCGCCAGCAGTGAGAATCCCGGGGAGCTGTTTTTT.

This clone was observed once. The V call is TRBV7-8, the J call TRBJ2-1, with D unresolved. CDR3 size: 11 residues. Trimming removed 7 bases at V and 4 bases at J, with 5 bases between. Germline V gives CDR1 SGHVS, CDR2 FQNEAQ. The CDR3: CASTEYNEQFF. The CDR3 nucleotides are TGTGCCAGCACCGAATACAATGAGCAGTTCTTC.

V and J are TRBV10-3 and TRBJ2-7; 9 bases are a match to TRBD2. The CDR3 is made up of 17 amino acids. CDR1 is ENHRY, CDR2 SYGVKD, per germline. V was clipped by 8 bases and J by 5 bases; unmatched bases: 19. The CDR3 nucleotides are TGTGCCATCGCTGGGAGCCGAAGGGGGAGCGGGGGGAACGAGCAGTACTTC. It is translated as CAIAGSRRGSGGNEQYF.

The chain employs TRBV11-2 and TRBJ2-1, with unresolved D. Deletions cut 5 bases from V and 7 bases from J, with 18 bases between. The V gene's germline CDR1 is SGHAT and CDR2 FQNNGV. This CDR3 has 15 amino acids. The DNA for the CDR3 is TGTGCCAGCAGCCTACAACCGGACCCGAAGAATGAGCAGTTCTTC. Encoded protein: CASSLQPDPKNEQFF.

The V call is TRBV7-8, the J call TRBJ2-7; weak D call: TRBD1 (6 bases). Trimming pared 0 bases from V and 0 bases from J, leaving 15 bases between. The germline gives CDR1 SGHVS, CDR2 FQNEAQ. CDR3 length: 17 residues. The CDR3 DNA reads TGTGCCAGCAGCTTAGCTGTAGGGCAGGGGAGCTCCTACGAGCAGTACTTC. Protein product: CASSLAVGQGSSYEQYF.

V and J are TRBV29-1 and TRBJ2-7, with a weak D call TRBD2 (5 bases). This CDR3 has 16 amino acids. Deletions cut 0 bases from V and 6 bases from J, with 21 bases between. CDR1 and CDR2 from the germline V gene are SQVTM and ANQGSEA. CDR3 coding DNA: TGCAGCGTTGAAGATGGATCCTCGGGGATATCAGGCGAGCAGTACTTC. Its translation: CSVEDGSSGISGEQYF.

This rearrangement joins TRBV4-1 to TRBJ2-1; either TRBD1 or TRBD2 may fit D (6 bases each). V was cut by 0 bases and J by 4 bases, with 22 bases left in between. This CDR3 is 19 amino acids long. In germline, CDR1 is MGHRA, CDR2 YSYEKL. CDR3 region: CASSQDHQRRGGLYNEQFF. CDR3 DNA: TGCGCCAGCAGCCAAGATCACCAGCGGAGAGGGGGGTTGTACAATGAGCAGTTCTTC.

The gene calls are TRBV28 and TRBJ2-1, with 12 bases fitting TRBD2. From germline, CDR1 is MDHEN and CDR2 SYDVKM. The CDR3 length is 17 residues. V gave up 4 bases and J gave up 4 bases; unmatched junction bases: 8. Written as DNA, the CDR3 is TGTGCCAGCAGTTCCACGACTAGCGGGGGTAATTACAATGAGCAGTTCTTC. Translating gives CASSSTTSGGNYNEQFF.

The rearrangement joins TRBV7-8 to TRBJ1-4, with 7 bases aligning to TRBD1. V lost 5 bases, J lost 4 bases, and 10 bases stayed unmatched. Germline CDR1 SGHVS, CDR2 FQNEAQ. The CDR3 runs to 16 residues. This CDR3 is CASSARGTAFNEKLFF. The CDR3, as DNA: TGTGCCAGCAGCGCCCGCGGGACAGCCTTTAATGAAAAACTGTTTTTT.

This clone appeared a single time. The chain is built from TRBV27 and TRBJ2-7; D perhaps matches TRBD2 (6 bases). This CDR3 has 15 amino acids. The V end lost 6 bases, the J end lost 1 base, and 16 bases lay between the germline ends. Germline lookup yields CDR1 MNHEY and CDR2 SMNVEV (reference sequence). The CDR3 loop reads CASSTLGRKSYEQYF. The CDR3 nucleotides are TGTGCCAGCAGCACCCTAGGGAGGAAGTCCTACGAGCAGTACTTC.

V is TRBV27 and J is TRBJ2-3, with 9 bases aligning to TRBD2. The germline CDR1 and CDR2 sequences are MNHEY and SMNVEV (reference sequence). The CDR3 length is 14 residues. V shed 5 bases and J 4 bases; nucleotides not matched to a gene: 4. In DNA, the CDR3 is TGTGCCAGCAGTGACCTAGCGGGACCAGATACGCAGTATTTT. Translated: CASSDLAGPDTQYF.

The J gene is TRBJ2-7, the V gene TRBV5-1; TRBD1 agrees at 7 bases. Germline CDR1 and CDR2: SGHRS and YFSETQ. CDR3 length: 15 amino acids. After removal of 1 base from V and 1 base from J, the junction contained 5 bases not matched to a gene. For the CDR3, the DNA is TGCGCCAGCAGCTTGATTCTGGACAGGTCCTACGAGCAGTACTTC. This translates into CASSLILDRSYEQYF.

The V and J genes are TRBV2 and TRBJ2-5, with a tentative D call TRBD1 (6 bases). Trimming removed 6 bases from V and 5 bases from J, with 19 bases in between. The CDR3 is 15 residues long. Germline assignment: CDR1 SNHLY and CDR2 FYNNEI. CDR3 loop: CASSPTGSQGETQYF. The DNA of the CDR3 is TGTGCCAGCAGCCCTACAGGGTCTCAAGGGGAGACCCAGTACTTC.

The V and J genes are TRBV4-2 and TRBJ2-3; the D gene is possibly TRBD2 (5 bases). This CDR3 region has 14 residues. Germline CDR1 LGHNA, CDR2 YNFKEQ. Written as DNA, the CDR3 is TGTGCAAGCGGTTACGACACTAGCACAGATACGCAGTATTTT. This codes for CASGYDTSTDTQYF.

This clone was seen only a few times. This chain connects TRBV4-1 to TRBJ2-7; D call uncertain. Trimming shortened V by 1 base and J by 2 bases, and 9 bases separated the two germline ends. Germline values: CDR1 MGHRA, CDR2 YSYEKL. The CDR3 is 14 amino acids. This chain's CDR3 is CASSQGLATYEQYF. The DNA of the CDR3 is TGCGCCAGCAGCCAAGGGCTGGCCACCTACGAGCAGTACTTC.

This chain uses TRBV9 with TRBJ2-7; 7 nucleotides agree with TRBD1. Trimming took 3 bases from V and 0 from J; bases not matched to a gene: 6. The CDR3 consists of 15 residues. Germline CDR1 reads SGDLS; CDR2 reads YYNGEE. Here the CDR3 reads CASSAGTEPSYEQYF. The CDR3 nucleotides are TGTGCCAGCAGCGCGGGGACAGAACCCTCCTACGAGCAGTACTTC.

The genes are TRBV29-1 and TRBJ2-3; weak D call: TRBD2 (6 bases). With 4 bases removed from V and 6 bases from J, the gap between germline ends came to 23 bases. The CDR3 spans 16 residues. The germline gives CDR1 SQVTM, CDR2 ANQGSEA. The CDR3 here is CSVGVEGAINGDTQYF. CDR3 coding DNA: TGCAGCGTTGGGGTGGAGGGCGCGATTAACGGGGATACGCAGTATTTT.

The chain is built from TRBV7-9 and TRBJ2-2, with 8 bases matching TRBD2. Germline-derived CDR1 and CDR2 are SEHNR and FQNEAQ (reference sequence). V shed 10 bases and J 4 bases; nucleotides not matched to a gene: 8. The CDR3 is 14 residues long. This CDR3 is CATPGLVFTGELFF. CDR3 bases: TGTGCCACCCCGGGACTAGTTTTCACCGGGGAGCTGTTTTTT.

The chain uses TRBV9 and TRBJ2-7; a weak D match, TRBD2 (6 bases). This CDR3 has 13 amino acids. CDR1 is SGDLS and CDR2 is YYNGEE in the germline V gene. Deletions cut 3 bases from V and 6 bases from J, with 13 bases between. As DNA, the CDR3 is TGTGCCAGCAGCGCATCGTTGGGGGGCGAGCAGTACTTC. It encodes CASSASLGGEQYF.

This clone appeared a few times. The gene calls are TRBV6-6 and TRBJ1-1; possible D gene TRBD1, 6 bases. This CDR3 is built from 14 residues. The germline V gene has CDR1 MNHNY and CDR2 SVGAGI (reference sequence). Trimming stripped 6 bases from V and 4 bases from J, with 15 bases between. This chain's CDR3 is CASSPNDRSTEAFF. The DNA of the CDR3 is TGTGCCAGCAGCCCTAACGACAGGTCCACTGAAGCTTTCTTT.

This clone was recorded once. The chain couples TRBV29-1 to TRBJ2-1; 7 bases align to TRBD2. Trimming cost V 7 bases and J 5 bases; bases outside gene matches: 11. The CDR3 extends over 14 amino acids. CDR1 is SQVTM and CDR2 is ANQGSEA in the germline V gene. The CDR3 nucleotides are TGCAGCGCCCGGGGCGGGAGTGCTCACAATGAGCAGTTCTTC. Translation: CSARGGSAHNEQFF.

The CDR3 here is CSVGTGQKPYSNTEAFF. CDR3 DNA sequence: TGCAGCGTTGGAACAGGACAGAAACCTTATTCGAACACTGAAGCTTTCTTT. V usage is TRBV29-1 and J usage is TRBJ1-1; weak D call: TRBD1 (6 bases). The CDR3 loop spans 17 amino acids. The V gene lost 4 bases and the J gene lost 1 base, with 22 bases spanning the gap. The germline CDR1 and CDR2 sequences are SQVTM and ANQGSEA.

The CDR3 spells CASSMSGSGANVLTF. DNA for the CDR3: TGTGCCAGTAGTATGTCCGGGTCCGGGGCCAACGTCCTGACTTTC. The rearrangement links TRBV19 to TRBJ2-6; D unclear. This CDR3 is built from 15 residues. The germline V and J ends were trimmed by 3 bases and 4 bases, with 10 bases remaining between them. Germline V gives CDR1 LNHDA, CDR2 SQIVND (reference sequence).

V is TRBV7-8 and J is TRBJ2-2, with 8 nucleotides matching TRBD1. CDR1 SGHVS and CDR2 FQNEAQ come from the germline V gene. This CDR3 has 17 amino acids. J was trimmed by 1 base and V by 5 bases; bases with no gene match: 9. This CDR3 is CASSQLLGQGNTGELFF. The CDR3 DNA follows: TGTGCCAGCAGCCAGCTTTTAGGACAGGGGAACACCGGGGAGCTGTTTTTT.

CDR3 sequence: CASSQEGTSGFYEQFF. The CDR3 bases are TGCGCCAGCAGCCAAGAAGGGACTAGCGGGTTCTATGAGCAGTTCTTC. This chain connects TRBV4-1 to TRBJ2-1; the match to TRBD2 covers 12 bases. J lost 8 bases, V lost 0 bases, and 5 bases had no gene match. Germline V gives CDR1 MGHRA, CDR2 YSYEKL. This CDR3 spans 16 amino acids.